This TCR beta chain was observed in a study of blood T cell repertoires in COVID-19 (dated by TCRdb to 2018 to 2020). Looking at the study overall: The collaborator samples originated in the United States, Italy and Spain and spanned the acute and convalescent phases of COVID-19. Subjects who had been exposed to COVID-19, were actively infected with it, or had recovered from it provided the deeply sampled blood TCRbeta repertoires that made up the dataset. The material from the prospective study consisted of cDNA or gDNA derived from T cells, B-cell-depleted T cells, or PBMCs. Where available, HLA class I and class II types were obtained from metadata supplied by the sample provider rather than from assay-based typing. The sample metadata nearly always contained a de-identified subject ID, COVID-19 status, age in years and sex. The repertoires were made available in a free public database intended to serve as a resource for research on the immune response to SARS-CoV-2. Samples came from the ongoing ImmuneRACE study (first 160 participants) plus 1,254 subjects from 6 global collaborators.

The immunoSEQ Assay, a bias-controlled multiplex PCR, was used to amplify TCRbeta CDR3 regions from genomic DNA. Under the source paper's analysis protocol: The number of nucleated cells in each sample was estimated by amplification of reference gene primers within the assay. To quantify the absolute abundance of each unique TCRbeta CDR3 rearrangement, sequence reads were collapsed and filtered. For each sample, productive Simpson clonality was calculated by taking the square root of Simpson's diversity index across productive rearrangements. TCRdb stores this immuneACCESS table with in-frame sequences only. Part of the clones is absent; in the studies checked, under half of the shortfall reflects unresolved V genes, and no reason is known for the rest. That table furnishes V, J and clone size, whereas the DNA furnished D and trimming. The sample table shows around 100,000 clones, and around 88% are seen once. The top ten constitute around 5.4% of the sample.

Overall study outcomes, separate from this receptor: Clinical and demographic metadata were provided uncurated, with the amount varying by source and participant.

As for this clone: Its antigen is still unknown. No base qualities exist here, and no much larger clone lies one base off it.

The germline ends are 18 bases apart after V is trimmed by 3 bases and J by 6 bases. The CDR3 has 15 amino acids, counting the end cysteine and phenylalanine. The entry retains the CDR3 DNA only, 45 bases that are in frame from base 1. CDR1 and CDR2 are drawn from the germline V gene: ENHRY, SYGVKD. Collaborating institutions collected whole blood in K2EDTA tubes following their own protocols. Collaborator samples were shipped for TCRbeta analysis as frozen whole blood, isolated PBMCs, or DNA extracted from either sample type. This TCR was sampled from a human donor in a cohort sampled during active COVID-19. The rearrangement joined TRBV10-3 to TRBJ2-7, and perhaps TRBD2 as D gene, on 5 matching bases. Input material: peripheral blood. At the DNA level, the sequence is TGTGCCATCAGTGATCTAGCTCAAGAAAGAGGCGAGCAGTACTTC. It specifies CAISDLAQERGEQYF.